The present T cell receptor (beta chain) was sequenced within a study of T cell clones after liver transplantation. Whole-study findings and limits: Circulating graft-donor-reactive CD4 TCRbeta sequences fell significantly post-transplant in most of the 8 subjects.

Using immunoSEQ multiplex PCR, the repertoire was profiled, and TCRdb retains in-frame clones only, with some absent. In the table there are around 6,100 clones, approximately 84% of which are singletons. In regard to this clone: Its antigen remains unidentified.

CDR3 length equals 14 residues. The junction had 5 bases not matched to a gene; V was cut back by 3 bases and J by 12 bases. Per the germline V gene, CDR1 is LNHDA and CDR2 is SQIVND (reference sequence). The chain uses TRBV19 and TRBJ2-3; 14 bases align to TRBD2. The sequence was collected from a human donor who received a liver transplant. The sample in question was CD8+ T cells from blood, obtained before liver transplant. DNA for the CDR3: TGTGCCAGTAGTATTCGACTAGCGGGAGGGCATCAGTATTTT. This sequence encodes CASSIRLAGGHQYF. Variable domain in full (rest from reference TRBV19 and TRBJ2-3): DGGITQSPKYLFRKEGQNVTLSCEQNLNHDAMYWYRQDPGQGLRLIYYSQIVNDFQKGDIAEGYSVSREKKESFPLTVTSAQKNPTAFYLCASSIRLAGGHQYFGPGTRLTVL.